One TCR beta chain is described in this entry. The antigen remains undetermined. This sequence may be a read error, since a much larger clone differs from it by one base. The CDR3 extends over 16 amino acids. Germline V lookup: CDR1 SGHVS, CDR2 FQNEAQ. V lost 8 bases to trimming and J lost 2 bases, with 22 bases between them. The data were taken from a study of T cell repertoires in cytomegalovirus infection. Study at large: CMV infection together with matching HLA type was indicated by public TCR beta signatures. General study findings and limits: Summed frequency of public TCR beta families distinguished CMV carriers with the relevant HLA. Across the ex vivo response, the dominant clonotypes were HLA-C-restricted CMV-specific TCR beta clonotypes.

One entry per CDR3 protein results from TCRdb running MiXCR on the reads. The data show about 530,000 distinct CDR3 sequences, around 27% seen once. The TCR originated in a human donor in good health (CMV status not recorded). Some clones in this sample may be carry-over from other donors' samples. What was sequenced was PBMCs. This chain connects TRBV7-8 to TRBJ2-7; D is possibly TRBD1 (8 bases). CDR3 loop: CASEGGMGTGPYEQYV. The CDR3 nucleotides read TGTGCCAGCGAGGGGGGGATGGGGACAGGACCCTACGAGCAGTACGTC.